The source of this TCR beta chain is a study of cytomegalovirus exposure and HLA in healthy donors. PCR involved 60 Vbeta and 13 Jbeta primers. The table came from immunoSEQ multiplex PCR; TCRdb's copy has only in-frame clones and leaves some out. The top ten clones hold about 1.9% of a sample with about 100,000 clones, roughly 79% of them seen once. CDR3 size: 17 residues. The V segment lost 5 bases and the J segment 0 bases; nucleotides outside the gene matches: 12. CDR1 MDHEN and CDR2 SYDVKM come from the germline V gene. This TCR was sampled from a woman between 40 and 55 years old in good health and CMV-seronegative. Sequenced material: PBMCs. J is TRBJ2-7 and V is TRBV28; TRBD2 matches at 8 bases. CDR3 in amino acids: CASSLKGISGNSYEQYF. The CDR3 DNA is TGTGCCAGCAGTCTTAAAGGGATTAGCGGGAACTCCTACGAGCAGTACTTC.